This note documents a single TCR beta chain sequence. Its antigen is unknown. This likely traces to a read error, being one base from a far larger clone. The entry originates in a study of prognosis after radiotherapy for stage I lung cancer. Overall study: All non-small cell lung cancer patients were considered medically inoperable. Adenocarcinoma occurred in about 12 patients and squamous cell carcinoma in several. Study-wide results and limits: A drop in unique TCR clone counts was seen after stereotactic body radiation therapy, median roughly 9,300 versus 7,200.

CDR1 is MNHEY, CDR2 SMNVEV, per germline (reference sequence). The CDR3 consists of 13 residues. It was by two-round multiplex PCR that TCR beta CDR3 was amplified from genomic DNA. First-round PCR amplification was performed with primers specific to each TRBV and TRBJ gene. From the multiplex PCR reads, TCRdb called clonotypes with MiXCR, one entry per CDR3 protein. The table includes around 21,000 distinct CDR3 sequences, roughly 44% detected once. This specimen consisted of PBMCs, obtained before or after stereotactic body radiation therapy (not recorded which). The sequence derives from a donor of 50 years or more with non-small cell lung cancer. J is TRBJ2-5 and V is TRBV27; no firm D call. In DNA form, the CDR3 reads TGTGCCAGCAGTTTAAAAGGCTACAATGAGAAGTTCTTC. This encodes CASSLKGYNEKFF.